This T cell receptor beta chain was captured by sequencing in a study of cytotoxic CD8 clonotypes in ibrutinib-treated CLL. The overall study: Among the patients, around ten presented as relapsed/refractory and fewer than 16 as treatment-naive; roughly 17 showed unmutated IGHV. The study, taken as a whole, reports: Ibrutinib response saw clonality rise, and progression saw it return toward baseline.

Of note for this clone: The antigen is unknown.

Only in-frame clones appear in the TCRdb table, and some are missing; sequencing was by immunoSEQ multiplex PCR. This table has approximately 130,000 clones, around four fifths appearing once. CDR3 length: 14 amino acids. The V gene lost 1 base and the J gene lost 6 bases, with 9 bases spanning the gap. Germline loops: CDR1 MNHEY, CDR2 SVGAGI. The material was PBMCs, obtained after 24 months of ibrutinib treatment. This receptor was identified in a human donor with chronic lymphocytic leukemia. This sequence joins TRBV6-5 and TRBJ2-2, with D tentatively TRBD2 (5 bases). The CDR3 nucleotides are TGTGCCAGCAGTTACTTCTCGGAGGCCGGGGAGCTGTTTTTT. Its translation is CASSYFSEAGELFF.